Only one count was recorded for the clone carrying this TCR beta chain. Its antigen is not identified. Both 60 Vbeta primers and 13 Jbeta primers went into the PCR. Profiling relied on immunoSEQ multiplex PCR, and the TCRdb table lists in-frame clones only, not all of them. The sample has under 200,000 clones, about 84% seen once; the top ten hold roughly 13%. The record originates from a study of cytomegalovirus exposure and HLA in healthy donors. Study-wide findings and caveats: Reports credit the classifier with highly specific, highly sensitive diagnosis of cytomegalovirus status. In a later analysis, TCR beta V- and J-gene trimming showed a link to a missense DCLRE1C variant.

Everyone who donated was a healthy bone marrow donor. Germline-derived CDR1 and CDR2 are SGHAT and FQNNGV. CDR3 size: 15 residues. V was shortened by 5 bases and J by 3 bases, with 14 bases between the two germline ends. This clonotype was obtained from a woman in her twenties or thirties in good health and CMV-seropositive. Sequenced sample: PBMCs. The chain joins TRBV11-2 to TRBJ2-1; D possibly corresponds to TRBD2 (7 bases). The CDR3 loop reads CASSLAGAFYNEQFF. Written as DNA, the CDR3 is TGTGCCAGCAGCCTGGCGGGGGCGTTCTACAATGAGCAGTTCTTC.